Below, 26 T cell receptor beta chains from the same sample are listed, as sequenced in a study of blood T cell repertoires in COVID-19. Some clones are missing from TCRdb's copy, which holds only in-frame ones; the method was immunoSEQ multiplex PCR. The repertoire holds about 210,000 clones, with about 88% as singletons. Sequencing used PBMCs or T cells enriched from blood (not recorded which). These receptor sequences come from a woman aged 25 to 45 who had been exposed to COVID-19.

The rearrangement links TRBV27 to TRBJ1-1; D is perhaps TRBD1 (6 bases). The V and J ends lost 4 bases and 1 base respectively, with 13 bases between them. The germline V gene encodes CDR1 MNHEY and CDR2 SMNVEV (reference sequence). The CDR3 sequence is 15 residues long. The CDR3 is CASSSPLQGNTEAFF. CDR3 sequence (DNA): TGTGCCAGCAGTTCCCCTTTACAGGGGAACACTGAAGCTTTCTTT.

The V and J genes are TRBV7-2 and TRBJ2-7, with D possibly matching TRBD1 (6 bases). Deletions cut 2 bases from V and 2 bases from J, with 22 bases between. This CDR3 is 18 amino acids long. Germline CDR1 and CDR2: SGHTA and FQGNSA. The CDR3 DNA sequence: TGTGCCAGCAGCTTAACACAGACTCGGACAGTTACCACCTACGAGCAGTACTTC. Encoded protein: CASSLTQTRTVTTYEQYF.

The chain combines TRBV3-1 (or the pseudogene TRBV3-2) with TRBJ2-1; 13 bases fit TRBD2. CDR1 and CDR2 from the germline V gene are LGHDT and YNNKEL (reference sequence). The V gene end was trimmed by 2 bases and the J gene end by 10 bases; junction bases not matched to a gene: 2. This CDR3 has 14 amino acids. Here the CDR3 reads CASSQTSGGVEQFF. DNA of the CDR3: TGTGCCAGCAGCCAAACTAGCGGGGGGGTAGAGCAGTTCTTC.

The genes are TRBV5-8 and TRBJ2-7; the D gene is possibly TRBD1 (6 bases). CDR3 length: 13 amino acids. CDR1 and CDR2 (germline): SGHTS, YDEGEE. V was clipped by 3 bases and J by 5 bases, with 12 bases between them. The CDR3 loop is CASSWGQEDEQYF. The CDR3 DNA is TGTGCCAGCAGCTGGGGACAAGAGGACGAGCAGTACTTC.

The chain has TRBV29-1 and TRBJ1-2, with D possibly being TRBD1 (5 bases). The V gene's germline CDR1 is SQVTM and CDR2 ANQGSEA. V was shortened by 0 bases and J by 5 bases, with 16 bases between the two germline ends. CDR3 length equals 15 residues. The CDR3 region is CSVEEGTHRGYGYTF. The CDR3 coding sequence is TGCAGCGTTGAAGAGGGGACTCATCGGGGGTATGGCTACACCTTC.

This sequence joins TRBV9 and TRBJ1-3; 7 bases are shared with TRBD1. CDR1 SGDLS and CDR2 YYNGEE come from the germline V gene. Germline trimming cut 3 bases from V and 0 bases from J; bases unmatched to any gene: 6. The length of the CDR3 is 16 residues. CDR3 in DNA: TGTGCCAGCAGCGGGACCGGGACAGCCTCTGGAAACACCATATATTTT. Residues: CASSGTGTASGNTIYF.

This rearrangement joins TRBV5-1 to TRBJ1-1; D gene ambiguous. CDR1 and CDR2 (germline): SGHRS, YFSETQ. V was shortened by 0 bases and J by 5 bases, with 14 bases between the two germline ends. The CDR3 runs 15 residues. The CDR3 bases are TGCGCCAGCAGCTTGGGGGTAGGGAGGTGGACTGAAGCTTTCTTT. Translating it yields CASSLGVGRWTEAFF. The whole variable domain, filled in from reference TRBV5-1 and TRBJ1-1, reads KAGVTQTPRYLIKTRGQQVTLSCSPISGHRSVSWYQQTPGQGLQFLFEYFSETQRNKGNFPGRFSGRQFSNSRSEMNVSTLELGDSALYLCASSLGVGRWTEAFFGQGTRLTVV.

The genes are TRBV11-2 and TRBJ2-4; the match to TRBD2 covers 14 bases. Germline V gene lookup returns CDR1 SGHAT and CDR2 FQNNGV. V trimming: 5 bases; J trimming: 8 bases; junction bases outside the gene matches: 5. The CDR3 has 15 residues. The CDR3 bases are TGTGCCAGCAGCCCGGGACTAGCGGGGGCGGACATTCAGTACTTC. It encodes CASSPGLAGADIQYF.

The chain joins TRBV19 to TRBJ2-3; TRBD1 matches 7 bases. V dropped 1 base and J dropped 6; count of bases not matched to a gene: 10. Germline CDR1 LNHDA, CDR2 SQIVND (reference sequence). The CDR3 is 16 amino acids. The CDR3 nucleotides are TGTGCCAGTAGTATAGCTGGACAGGCTCGAAGGGATACGCAGTATTTT. Translating it yields CASSIAGQARRDTQYF.

The genes are TRBV5-1 and TRBJ2-5, with 7 bases fitting TRBD1. The CDR3 spans 13 residues. Germline assignment: CDR1 SGHRS and CDR2 YFSETQ. V shed 4 bases and J 2 bases; nucleotides not matched to a gene: 2. The CDR3 DNA is TGCGCCAGCAGCGTGGACAGGCAAGAGACCCAGTACTTC. Residues: CASSVDRQETQYF. Full variable domain (missing parts from reference TRBV5-1 and TRBJ2-5): KAGVTQTPRYLIKTRGQQVTLSCSPISGHRSVSWYQQTPGQGLQFLFEYFSETQRNKGNFPGRFSGRQFSNSRSEMNVSTLELGDSALYLCASSVDRQETQYFGPGTRLLVL.

In DNA, the CDR3 is TGTGCCAGCAGCAGGGTCAGCGGGGGTACTGAGACCCAGTACTTC. This gives the protein CASSRVSGGTETQYF. The rearrangement links TRBV5-4 to TRBJ2-5; TRBD2 matches 8 bases. V lost 4 bases to trimming and J lost 5 bases; unmatched junction nucleotides: 10. This CDR3 spans 15 amino acids. Germline V CDR1 and CDR2: SGHNT, YYREEE (reference sequence).

The rearrangement joins TRBV2 to TRBJ1-4; D perhaps matches TRBD1 (5 bases). CDR1 and CDR2 (germline): SNHLY, FYNNEI. V lost 1 base to trimming and J lost 8 bases, with 11 bases between them. CDR3 size: 14 residues. CDR3 in DNA: TGTGCCAGCAGTGAAGGGGGCTTAGGGGAAAAACTGTTTTTT. Translating gives CASSEGGLGEKLFF.

V usage is TRBV19 and J usage is TRBJ1-6; D is undetermined. CDR1 LNHDA and CDR2 SQIVND come from the germline V gene (reference sequence). The CDR3 consists of 16 residues. Trimming pared 5 bases from V and 2 bases from J, leaving 13 bases between. CDR3 DNA: TGTGCCAGTAGTCCCAATAGAGGGCCCTATAATTCACCCCTCCACTTT. Translating it yields CASSPNRGPYNSPLHF.

This chain links TRBV2 with TRBJ1-4; D gene ambiguous. Germline CDR1 reads SNHLY; CDR2 reads FYNNEI. The CDR3 spans 13 residues. Between the trimmed V and J ends, which lost 6 bases and 7 bases, there was a span of 12 bases. The CDR3, as DNA: TGTGCCAGCAGGGCGGGCGCAGGTGAAAAACTGTTTTTT. It yields the protein CASRAGAGEKLFF.

CDR3 bases: TGTGCCAGCAGCCGGAGGGGAGATGACTACGAGCAGTACTTC. As protein: CASSRRGDDYEQYF. V is TRBV3-1 (or the pseudogene TRBV3-2) and J is TRBJ2-7, with a possible D match to TRBD2 (6 bases). Germline lookup yields CDR1 LGHDT and CDR2 YNNKEL (reference sequence). V was trimmed by 4 bases and J by 3 bases, leaving 13 bases between them. The CDR3 spans 14 residues.

This clone was observed a single time. J is TRBJ2-1 and V is TRBV27, with 9 nucleotides matching TRBD2. This CDR3 comprises 18 residues. The germline V gene has CDR1 MNHEY and CDR2 SMNVEV (reference sequence). With V trimmed by 5 bases and J by 1 base, 12 bases remained unmatched. The CDR3 reads CASSPSRVAGVSYNEQFF. CDR3 in DNA: TGTGCCAGCAGTCCCTCGCGGGTAGCGGGGGTATCCTACAATGAGCAGTTCTTC.

The CDR3 protein is CASTYTAGAGGYTF. The CDR3 DNA is TGTGCCAGCACCTACACAGCAGGGGCGGGTGGCTACACCTTC. This chain joins TRBV6-5 and TRBJ1-2; a possible D gene is TRBD1 (6 bases). The CDR3 sequence is 14 residues long. From germline, CDR1 is MNHEY and CDR2 SVGAGI. Deletions cut 7 bases from V and 7 bases from J, with 19 bases between.

The chain employs TRBV7-6 and TRBJ2-7, with 7 nucleotides matching TRBD1. V lost 5 bases to trimming and J lost 3 bases; unmatched junction nucleotides: 10. Germline V gene lookup returns CDR1 SGHVS and CDR2 FNYEAQ. The CDR3 consists of 15 residues. The CDR3 nucleotides read TGTGCCAGCAGCCCGCGGCGTGGGACAGACTACGAGCAGTACTTC. Translation gives CASSPRRGTDYEQYF.

The chain is built from TRBV3-1 (or the pseudogene TRBV3-2) and TRBJ1-4; D perhaps matches TRBD1 (6 bases). The CDR3 sequence is 15 residues long. V lost 4 bases, J lost 2 bases, and 11 bases lay in between. Per germline, CDR1 LGHDT and CDR2 YNNKEL (reference sequence). CDR3 in DNA: TGTGCCAGCAGCCTACAGGGTTGGACTAATGAAAAACTGTTTTTT. Its protein is CASSLQGWTNEKLFF.

This clone has only one observation. The chain recombines TRBV9 with TRBJ1-2; D is unresolved. The germline V gene has CDR1 SGDLS and CDR2 YYNGEE. The CDR3 spans 15 residues. V was pared by 0 bases and J by 4 bases, with 13 bases between. The CDR3 DNA sequence: TGTGCCAGCAGCGTAGGACTCGGAAGAGGCTATGGCTACACCTTC. Amino acids: CASSVGLGRGYGYTF.

The chain couples TRBV20-1 to TRBJ2-1, with a tentative D call TRBD1 (6 bases). CDR1 DFQATT and CDR2 SNEGSKA come from the germline V gene (reference sequence). Trimming shortened V by 3 bases and J by 7 bases, and 16 bases separated the two germline ends. The CDR3 covers 14 residues. CDR3 in amino acids: CSASKSRRGNEQFF. The CDR3 DNA is TGCAGTGCTAGTAAATCCCGAAGGGGGAATGAGCAGTTCTTC.

The table lists this clone with a few counts. The rearrangement joins TRBV6-5 to TRBJ2-7; 8 positions match TRBD1. The length of the CDR3 is 15 residues. V was pared by 4 bases and J by 0 bases, with 5 bases of the junction left unmatched. Germline CDR1 and CDR2: MNHEY and SVGAGI. The CDR3 spells CASSLRDRGSYEQYF. CDR3 nucleotide sequence: TGTGCCAGCAGTTTGAGAGACAGGGGCTCCTACGAGCAGTACTTC.

The table lists this clone with a few counts. The chain links TRBV5-4 to TRBJ1-6, with TRBD1 as a possible D gene (5 bases). Trimming took 2 bases from V and 7 from J, leaving 16 bases between them. Per germline, CDR1 SGHNT and CDR2 YYREEE (reference sequence). The CDR3 totals 16 residues. CDR3 in amino acids: CASSFGGDARNSPLHF. CDR3 sequence (DNA): TGTGCCAGCAGCTTTGGGGGGGATGCAAGGAATTCACCCCTCCACTTT.

The chain links TRBV2 to TRBJ1-2; the match to TRBD1 covers 12 bases. V gave up 6 bases and J gave up 3 bases; unmatched junction bases: 8. Germline V gene lookup returns CDR1 SNHLY and CDR2 FYNNEI. The CDR3 contains 16 residues. This CDR3 is CASRRGTGGSDYGYTF. CDR3 in DNA: TGTGCCAGCAGACGGGGGACAGGGGGCAGCGACTATGGCTACACCTTC.

The chain carries TRBV30 and TRBJ1-5; TRBD1 might be the D (6 bases). There are 14 residues in the CDR3. V was pared by 2 bases and J by 4 bases, with 12 bases between. Germline lookup yields CDR1 GTSNPN and CDR2 SVGIG (reference sequence). In DNA, the CDR3 is TGTGCCTGGAGTCCTACAGGGTATAATCAGCCCCAGCATTTT. This encodes CAWSPTGYNQPQHF.

V usage is TRBV6-5 and J usage is TRBJ1-2; the D is unclear. V was trimmed by 8 bases and J by 4 bases, leaving 8 bases between them. CDR1 MNHEY and CDR2 SVGAGI come from the germline V gene. This CDR3 has 11 residues. DNA of the CDR3: TGTGCCAGCTTCCAGATCTATGGCTACACCTTC. It specifies CASFQIYGYTF.